The rows below give T cell receptor beta chains drawn from one sample of a study of blood T cell repertoires in COVID-19. Using immunoSEQ multiplex PCR, the repertoire was profiled, and TCRdb retains in-frame clones only, with some absent. The sample yields over 20,000 clones, roughly 91% seen once. Sequencing was performed on peripheral blood. The receptors here all came from a man in his 70s with acute or convalescent COVID-19. Both conserved end residues are part of each CDR3. D genes are given only for firm matches. Where a row states a size, it is once, few, many or the class of an expanded clone; other rows omit it.

clone size	V gene	J gene	D gene	CDR3 DNA	CDR3 protein
once	TRBV19	TRBJ2-4	TRBD2	TGTGCCAGTAGTACCCGACTAGCGGGGACCCTAGCCAAAAACATTCAGTACTTC	CASSTRLAGTLAKNIQYF
-	TRBV6-5	TRBJ2-2	-	TGTGCCAGCAGATGGACAGCCTCGAACACCGGGGAGCTGTTTTTT	CASRWTASNTGELFF
few	TRBV3-1/TRBV3-2	TRBJ1-4	-	TGTGCCAGCAGCCCGGGGGGGGAACAGGAAAAACTGTTTTTT	CASSPGGEQEKLFF
-	TRBV6-4	TRBJ2-7	TRBD1	TGTGCCAGCAGGGGTACCGGACAGGACAGCTCCTACGAGCAGTACTTC	CASRGTGQDSSYEQYF
-	TRBV19	TRBJ2-1	-	TGTGCCAGTAGTACCCAGATCAGGGTCGGGTCCTACAATGAGCAGTTCTTC	CASSTQIRVGSYNEQFF
-	TRBV12-3/TRBV12-4	TRBJ1-2	-	TGTGCCAGCAGTTTTCAGGGCGGCTATGGCTACACCTTC	CASSFQGGYGYTF
-	TRBV27	TRBJ1-2	-	TGTGCCAGCAGTTCTCAGGGGCCCTATGGCTACACCTTC	CASSSQGPYGYTF
-	TRBV18	TRBJ1-5	-	TGTGCCAGCTCACCAGACAATAGCAATCAGCCCCAGCATTTT	CASSPDNSNQPQHF
-	TRBV11-2	TRBJ1-1	-	TGTGCCAGCAGCTTAAGCTACCTCGGGGGGAGGGTGAACACTGAAGCTTTCTTT	CASSLSYLGGRVNTEAFF
-	TRBV11-3	TRBJ2-1	TRBD1	TGTGCCAGCAGCTTAGTCGGGACAGGGTTGGGGAATGAGCAGTTCTTC	CASSLVGTGLGNEQFF
few	TRBV19	TRBJ1-6	TRBD1	TGTGCCAGTAGGGCAGGGGGCAATTCACCCCTCCACTTT	CASRAGGNSPLHF
-	TRBV28	TRBJ2-1	TRBD2	TGTGCCAGCAGTTCCGGACTAGCCGCTCGGGGTGAGCAGTTCTTC	CASSSGLAARGEQFF
-	TRBV19	TRBJ2-7	TRBD2	TGTGCCAGTAGGAACCGGGGGGGAACCCACGAGCAGTACTTC	CASRNRGGTHEQYF
-	TRBV6-5	TRBJ1-2	TRBD1	TGTGCCAGCAGTAGACAGGGGAACTATGGCTACACCTTC	CASSRQGNYGYTF
-	TRBV18	TRBJ1-1	TRBD1	TGTGCCAGCTCACCGGGACAGGGTTCAAGCACTGAAGCTTTCTTT	CASSPGQGSSTEAFF
-	TRBV5-4	TRBJ1-2	-	TGTGCCAGCAGCCGACCTAAAGAAAAGACGTCGCGGGGCTACACCTTC	CASSRPKEKTSRGYTF
-	TRBV19	TRBJ2-7	TRBD2	TGTGCCAGTAGTTCCCGGACTAGTGGCTACGAGCAGTACTTC	CASSSRTSGYEQYF
-	TRBV28	TRBJ2-5	TRBD2	TGTGCCAGCAGTCTAACAGCGGGGACCCAAGAGACCCAGTACTTC	CASSLTAGTQETQYF
-	TRBV25-1	TRBJ2-2	TRBD1	TGTGCCAGCAGGGAGACAGGGCAAGTTAACACCGGGGAGCTGTTTTTT	CASRETGQVNTGELFF
-	TRBV3-1/TRBV3-2	TRBJ2-3	-	TGTGCCAGCAGCCAAGTTGGCTTCATGCTCACAGATACGCAGTATTTT	CASSQVGFMLTDTQYF
-	TRBV6-6	TRBJ2-3	-	TGTGCCAGCAGTCCCGACCTCCGAAGGACTCTCACCCCCCATACGCAGTATTTT	CASSPDLRRTLTPHTQYF
-	TRBV18	TRBJ2-3	TRBD1	TGTGCCAGCTCACCTAAGAGGGACAGAACCACAGATACGCAGTATTTT	CASSPKRDRTTDTQYF
-	TRBV7-2	TRBJ1-5	TRBD1	TGTGCCAGCAGCTTAGTAGGGGACAGGGATCAGCCCCAGCATTTT	CASSLVGDRDQPQHF
-	TRBV10-2	TRBJ2-7	TRBD2	TGCGCCAGCCAGAGTCCAGCGGGAGGGGAGCAGTACTTC	CASQSPAGGEQYF
-	TRBV21-1	TRBJ1-2	-	TGTGCCAGCTTTCCTCAGGGTCTTAACTATGGCTACACCTTC	CASFPQGLNYGYTF
-	TRBV4-1	TRBJ1-2	-	TGCGCCAGCAGCCAAAACGAGGGGGTTAACTATGGCTACACCTTC	CASSQNEGVNYGYTF
-	TRBV5-4	TRBJ2-1	TRBD2	TGTGCCAGCAGCTTAACTAGCGCCATCCCATCCTACAATGAGCAGTTCTTC	CASSLTSAIPSYNEQFF
-	TRBV5-6	TRBJ2-7	TRBD1	TGTGCCAGCAGCCGAATCGACAGGGGGGAAAACGAGCAGTACTTC	CASSRIDRGENEQYF
few	TRBV9	TRBJ2-3	TRBD2	TGTGCCAGCAGCCAGGACTCTAGCGGGGGAACCACAGATACGCAGTATTTT	CASSQDSSGGTTDTQYF
-	TRBV19	TRBJ1-5	TRBD1	TGTGCCAGTAGGAAACAACAGGGGGCGGACCAGCCCCAGCATTTT	CASRKQQGADQPQHF
-	TRBV7-2	TRBJ1-2	TRBD1	TGTGCCAGCAGCCAAAGACAGGGGGAAAGAGGCTACACCTTC	CASSQRQGERGYTF
-	TRBV6-5	TRBJ1-5	-	TGTGCCAGCAGTTCCGACAGGCTCAGCAATCAGCCCCAGCATTTT	CASSSDRLSNQPQHF
once	TRBV7-3	TRBJ2-3	TRBD2	TGTGCCAGCAGCGACAGCGGGGCCAGCACAGATACGCAGTATTTT	CASSDSGASTDTQYF
-	TRBV5-1	TRBJ1-4	TRBD1	TGCGCCAGCAGCTTGGGACAGGGAGGTGAAAAACTGTTTTTT	CASSLGQGGEKLFF
-	TRBV6-4	TRBJ2-1	-	TGTGCCAGCAGTGAGTACAGCTCGAGCTCCTACAATGAGCAGTTCTTC	CASSEYSSSSYNEQFF
few	TRBV7-3	TRBJ2-3	TRBD2	TGTGCCAGCAGCTCCGGGGGGGCGGGCACAGATACGCAGTATTTT	CASSSGGAGTDTQYF
-	TRBV2	TRBJ2-7	-	TGTGCCAGCAGTATGACAAACTACGAGCAGTACTTC	CASSMTNYEQYF
-	TRBV27	TRBJ1-1	TRBD1	TGTGCCAGCGGGGACAGGGGCGGGTTTGGCACTGAAGCTTTCTTT	CASGDRGGFGTEAFF
few	TRBV12-3/TRBV12-4	TRBJ2-7	TRBD1	TGTGCCAGCAGCCGCTCCCCCCCGACAGGGATTGACTTC	CASSRSPPTGIDF
-	TRBV6-2/TRBV6-3	TRBJ2-7	TRBD1	TGTGCCAGCAGTCCAAGACAGGGCTACGAGCAGTACTTC	CASSPRQGYEQYF
-	TRBV24-1	TRBJ1-3	TRBD1	TGTGCCACCAGTGACCCCGGGACAGCTGGAAACACCATATATTTT	CATSDPGTAGNTIYF
-	TRBV24-1	TRBJ1-4	TRBD1	TGTGCCACCAGTGATGCTGGGACAGATGAAAAACTGTTTTTT	CATSDAGTDEKLFF
-	TRBV5-1	TRBJ1-3	-	TGCGCCAGCAGCTTGACGGCCGGGGTGAGCTCTGGAAACACCATATATTTT	CASSLTAGVSSGNTIYF